The following is a TCR beta chain sequence with its context. The CDR3 length is 16 residues. CDR1 SGHRS and CDR2 YFSETQ come from the germline V gene. The V and J ends lost 4 bases and 4 bases, in that order; junction bases with no gene match: 11. This record comes from a study of T cells in Graves' hyperthyroidism and ophthalmopathy. Researchers took RNA transcripts and amplified the TCR beta CDR3 regions from them. First-round RT-PCR with HTBI primers amplified the TCR CDR3 region. TCRdb reprocessed the multiplex PCR reads via MiXCR and lists one record per CDR3 protein. This sample has 350,000 or so distinct CDR3 sequences, with roughly 18% found just once.

This clonotype was sampled from a woman aged 45 to 65 with Graves' hyperthyroidism. Sequencing input: blood. The chain carries TRBV5-1 and TRBJ1-1; 9 positions match TRBD1. The CDR3 bases are TGCGCCAGCAGCGACCAACTTACAGGGGGCGGCACTGAAGCTTTCTTT. It encodes CASSDQLTGGGTEAFF.